This entry features one TCR beta chain sequence. Sequencing of TCR beta drew on CD8+ and CD4+ T cells from blood. The multiple sclerosis control group comprised treatment-naive patients with stable or active relapsing-remitting disease. Negative isolation was used for CD8+ and CD4+ T cells and FACS enrichment for TEMRA cells. The data derive from a study of CD8 T cells in Susac syndrome. The RNA input was about 0.5 to 1 ug, and it was reverse transcribed with random hexamers. An immunoSEQ multiplex PCR generated amplified TCR beta CDR3 products spanning 54 Vbeta and 13 Jbeta. Using its own MiXCR run on the immunoSEQ multiplex PCR reads, TCRdb lists one record per CDR3 protein. This table holds around 270,000 distinct CDR3 sequences, about 88% found once. Trimming took off 5 bases at V and 8 bases at J, with 15 bases between the two ends. The germline V gene encodes CDR1 LNHDA and CDR2 SQIVND (reference sequence). The CDR3 extends over 13 amino acids.

Sequenced input: CD8+ T cells from PBMCs. This TCR came from a human donor with multiple sclerosis. V is TRBV19 and J is TRBJ1-1, with no clear D. The CDR3 reads CASSLQAVPEAFF. CDR3 DNA sequence: TGTGCCAGTAGTCTCCAGGCAGTCCCCGAAGCTTTCTTT.